Sequencing of this T cell receptor beta chain was carried out in a study of T cell responses to AZD1222 COVID-19 vaccine. Points from the study as a whole: Most donors were white British, females outnumbered males, and clonal diversity was possibly underestimated.

Assay: immunoSEQ multiplex PCR; the TCRdb copy retains only in-frame clones and omits some. The sample lists approximately 150,000 clones, 90% to 95% occurring once. With regard to this clone: Its specificity is unknown.

This CDR3 contains 14 residues. This specimen was peripheral blood, taken on day 0 of AZD1222 vaccination. J is TRBJ2-3 and V is TRBV21-1; no DNA check was done on the table's D call, TRBD1. TRBV21-1 has pseudogene status. The receptor comes from an adult in good health. As DNA, the CDR3 is TGTGCCAGCAGGACAGACCTTTTAACAGATACGCAGTATTTT. This codes for CASRTDLLTDTQYF.